The 15 T cell receptor beta chains listed next were all sequenced from one sample in a study of blood T cell repertoires in COVID-19. TCRdb's table, derived via immunoSEQ multiplex PCR, lists solely in-frame clones and lacks some. This sample has 400,000 to 550,000 clones, with 70% to 90% found just once. Sequences were obtained from PBMCs or T cells enriched from blood (not recorded which). These TCRs come from a woman aged 18-29 years with acute COVID-19.

This clone was detected only once. At one end, the junction sequence differs from germline, possibly due to a read error. This chain links TRBV18 with TRBJ2-7; tentative D call: TRBD2 (6 bases). The length of the CDR3 is 13 residues. Germline V gene sequence: CDR1 KGHSH, CDR2 LQKENI. This chain's CDR3 is CASSPGVVGGTDF. CDR3 DNA sequence: TGTGCCAGCTCACCCGGGGTGGTGGGAGGCACCGACTTC.

The chain couples TRBV5-1 to TRBJ2-1; 13 bases line up with TRBD2. Germline values: CDR1 SGHRS, CDR2 YFSETQ. The CDR3 spans 16 residues. The ends lost 5 bases at V and 6 bases at J; junction bases unmatched: 8. CDR3 DNA sequence: TGCGCCAGCAGAGAACCCGGGACTAGCGGGACCAATGAGCAGTTCTTC. Its translation: CASREPGTSGTNEQFF.

The genes are TRBV7-3 and TRBJ2-5; no reliable D call. This CDR3 comprises 14 residues. V lost 4 bases and J lost 2, with 11 bases in between. Looked up from germline, CDR1 is SGHTA and CDR2 is FQGTGA. CDR3 sequence reads: CASSYQGEQETQYF. The CDR3 DNA is TGTGCCAGCAGCTATCAAGGAGAGCAAGAGACCCAGTACTTC.

J is TRBJ2-3 and V is TRBV7-2; 7 bases are a match to TRBD2. The length of the CDR3 is 15 residues. Germline CDR1 reads SGHTA; CDR2 reads FQGNSA. Trimming removed 3 bases from V and 2 bases from J; junction bases left unmatched: 5. The CDR3 coding sequence is TGTGCCAGCAGCTTCGGGGGGACGAACACAGATACGCAGTATTTT. Translated, it gives CASSFGGTNTDTQYF.

This clone appeared a few times. The sample holds other DNA sequences that translate to the same CDR3. The chain carries TRBV11-2 and TRBJ2-1; D not certain. There are 15 residues in the CDR3. In germline, CDR1 is SGHAT, CDR2 FQNNGV. The V and J ends lost 5 bases and 0 bases respectively, with 11 bases between them. The CDR3 DNA is TGTGCCAGCAGCCTAACCCGAAGCTCCTACAATGAGCAGTTCTTC. This gives the protein CASSLTRSSYNEQFF. Filled out from reference TRBV11-2 and TRBJ2-1, the complete variable domain reads EAGVAQSPRYKIIEKRQSVAFWCNPISGHATLYWYQQILGQGPKLLIQFQNNGVVDDSQLPKDRFSAERLKGVDSTLKIQPAKLEDSAVYLCASSLTRSSYNEQFFGPGTRLTVL.

This clone was seen just once. The CDR3 region is CASSPPGTGIIYEQYF. CDR3 coding DNA: TGTGCCAGCAGCCCCCCCGGGACAGGGATCATCTACGAGCAGTACTTC. The chain combines TRBV11-2 with TRBJ2-7; the match to TRBD1 covers 9 bases. CDR1 is SGHAT and CDR2 is FQNNGV in the germline V gene. With V trimmed by 5 bases and J by 3 bases, 11 bases remained unmatched. CDR3 length: 16 residues. Looking up the rest from reference TRBV11-2 and TRBJ2-7 gives the full variable domain: EAGVAQSPRYKIIEKRQSVAFWCNPISGHATLYWYQQILGQGPKLLIQFQNNGVVDDSQLPKDRFSAERLKGVDSTLKIQPAKLEDSAVYLCASSPPGTGIIYEQYFGPGTRLTVT.

The V gene is TRBV28, the J gene TRBJ1-1, with a weak D call TRBD1 (5 bases). This CDR3 comprises 15 residues. V was cut by 5 bases and J by 0 bases, with 13 bases left in between. Germline CDR1 and CDR2: MDHEN and SYDVKM. The CDR3 loop is CASSMGLLMNTEAFF. CDR3 DNA sequence: TGTGCCAGCAGTATGGGACTGCTCATGAACACTGAAGCTTTCTTT.

The chain combines TRBV20-1 with TRBJ2-2; D call uncertain. Germline loops: CDR1 DFQATT, CDR2 SNEGSKA (reference sequence). This CDR3 is built from 11 residues. Trimming stripped 3 bases from V and 7 bases from J, with 6 bases between. This CDR3 reads CSASSGGELFF. The CDR3 DNA reads TGCAGTGCTAGTTCGGGCGGGGAGCTGTTTTTT.

A word on this clone: In the same sample, other DNA sequences code for this CDR3. CDR3 sequence (DNA): TGTGCCAGCAGTTACTCGGCGGGGGAAGAGACCCAGTACTTC. Protein sequence: CASSYSAGEETQYF. The J gene is TRBJ2-5, the V gene TRBV6-5, with TRBD2 matching over 7 bases. Per the germline V gene, CDR1 is MNHEY and CDR2 is SVGAGI. Trimming removed 0 bases from V and 3 bases from J; junction bases left unmatched: 1. CDR3 length: 14 amino acids.

This chain joins TRBV7-6 and TRBJ2-1; a possible D gene is TRBD1 (7 bases). In germline, CDR1 is SGHVS, CDR2 FNYEAQ. CDR3 length: 15 residues. The V end lost 1 base, the J end lost 8 bases, and 15 bases lay between the germline ends. The CDR3 loop is CASSLGSAGGHEQFF. The CDR3 DNA follows: TGTGCCAGCAGCTTAGGATCGGCAGGGGGGCATGAGCAGTTCTTC.

The chain uses TRBV19 and TRBJ1-5, with 7 positions matching TRBD1. V shed 4 bases and J 2 bases; nucleotides not matched to a gene: 2. Germline lookup yields CDR1 LNHDA and CDR2 SQIVND (reference sequence). CDR3 size: 14 residues. The CDR3 DNA follows: TGTGCCAGTAGTAGACAGGGAGGCAATCAGCCCCAGCATTTT. Amino acids: CASSRQGGNQPQHF.

This chain connects TRBV27 to TRBJ2-7, with D perhaps TRBD2 (5 bases). The CDR3 is 12 residues long. The germline CDR1 and CDR2 sequences are MNHEY and SMNVEV (reference sequence). Deletions cut 8 bases from V and 4 bases from J, with 12 bases between. CDR3 sequence (DNA): TGTGCCAGCGCGGGCCTGACTTACGAGCAGTACTTC. It translates to CASAGLTYEQYF.

This sequence joins TRBV5-5 and TRBJ1-5; unclear D gene. Germline CDR1 and CDR2: SGHKS and YYEKEE (reference sequence). The V gene lost 0 bases and the J gene lost 2 bases, with 9 bases spanning the gap. The CDR3 sequence is 15 residues long. The CDR3 sequence: CASSLGGIGNQPQHF. The CDR3 bases are TGTGCCAGCAGCTTGGGAGGTATCGGCAATCAGCCCCAGCATTTT. The complete variable domain, with remaining parts taken from reference TRBV5-5 and TRBJ1-5, reads DAGVTQSPTHLIKTRGQQVTLRCSPISGHKSVSWYQQVLGQGPQFIFQYYEKEERGRGNFPDRFSARQFPNYSSELNVNALLLGDSALYLCASSLGGIGNQPQHFGDGTRLSIL.

CDR3: CSVGTDRANYGYTF. DNA of the CDR3: TGCAGCGTTGGGACAGATAGAGCTAACTATGGCTACACCTTC. The chain is built from TRBV29-1 and TRBJ1-2; D is possibly TRBD1 (6 bases). The germline V gene has CDR1 SQVTM and CDR2 ANQGSEA. The CDR3 spans 14 residues. V lost 4 bases, J lost 0 bases, and 12 bases lay in between.

The chain joins TRBV24-1 to TRBJ2-1; 12 nucleotides line up with TRBD2. The length of the CDR3 is 15 residues. The germline gives CDR1 KGHDR, CDR2 SFDVKD. V lost 7 bases to trimming and J lost 3 bases; unmatched junction nucleotides: 3. The CDR3 bases are TGTGCCACCAGCCAGACTAGCGGGGGCTACAATGAGCAGTTCTTC. Its translation is CATSQTSGGYNEQFF.